These 29 T cell receptor beta chains came from one sample sequenced in a study of cytomegalovirus exposure and HLA in healthy donors (dated by TCRdb to 2016 to 2017). The library relied on the immunoSEQ multiplex PCR assay. For the multiplex PCR, a mixture combining 60 forward primers for TCR Vbeta segments and 13 reverse primers for TCR Jbeta segments was used. Entries here come from immuneACCESS through TCRdb and include only in-frame sequences with V and J called. Some clones fail to appear in such tables; in the studies checked, an unresolved V gene covers under half of the shortfall, and the cause of the remainder is unknown. Across this sample there are more than 100,000 clones, with around four fifths seen only once. Of the sample, approximately 8.1% falls within the top ten clones. Sequenced input: PBMCs. The source is a woman aged 45-65 years in good health and CMV-seropositive.

Only a few counts were recorded for this clone. The rearrangement links TRBV5-6 to TRBJ1-3; 8 bases agree with TRBD1. This CDR3 has 19 residues. Per germline, CDR1 SGHDT and CDR2 YYEEEE. Trimming at V came to 4 bases and at J to 1 base, leaving 16 bases not matched to a gene. CDR3 region: CASSLRTGIPGESGNTIYF. CDR3 coding DNA: TGTGCCAGCAGCCTCCGGACAGGGATCCCCGGGGAGTCTGGAAACACCATATATTTT.

The genes are TRBV7-2 and TRBJ2-7, with D unresolved. V lost 6 bases to trimming and J lost 0 bases, with 12 bases between them. This CDR3 spans 14 amino acids. Germline values: CDR1 SGHTA, CDR2 FQGNSA. CDR3 residues: CASSGGQSSYEQYF. CDR3 DNA sequence: TGTGCCAGCAGTGGTGGGCAAAGCTCCTACGAGCAGTACTTC.

The rearrangement links TRBV6-5 to TRBJ1-1; 8 positions agree with TRBD1. The V gene's germline CDR1 is MNHEY and CDR2 SVGAGI. The CDR3 loop spans 14 amino acids. The V gene end was trimmed by 2 bases and the J gene end by 4 bases; junction bases not matched to a gene: 3. CDR3 nucleotide sequence: TGTGCCAGCAGTTACAGGACAGGGTCCACTGAAGCTTTCTTT. Encoded protein: CASSYRTGSTEAFF.

The CDR3 protein is CASNLDLSSYNEQFF. The DNA for the CDR3 is TGCGCCAGCAACCTCGACTTGAGCTCCTACAATGAGCAGTTCTTC. The chain has TRBV5-1 and TRBJ2-1, with D unresolved. The germline CDR1 and CDR2 sequences are SGHRS and YFSETQ. This CDR3 is 15 amino acids long. V gave up 6 bases and J gave up 0 bases, with 13 bases separating them. Looking up the rest from reference TRBV5-1 and TRBJ2-1 gives the full variable domain: KAGVTQTPRYLIKTRGQQVTLSCSPISGHRSVSWYQQTPGQGLQFLFEYFSETQRNKGNFPGRFSGRQFSNSRSEMNVSTLELGDSALYLCASNLDLSSYNEQFFGPGTRLTVL.

The CDR3 DNA reads TGTGCCAGCAGTGCTAGCGGGAGTCTTTACCACGAGCAGTACTTC. It translates to CASSASGSLYHEQYF. This chain uses TRBV6-6 with TRBJ2-7, with TRBD2 matching over 10 bases. J was trimmed by 5 bases and V by 5 bases; bases with no gene match: 9. The CDR3 contains 15 residues. Germline V lookup: CDR1 MNHNY, CDR2 SVGAGI (reference sequence).

The gene calls are TRBV30 and TRBJ1-3; 7 nucleotides line up with TRBD1. The CDR3 contains 14 residues. CDR1 and CDR2 (germline): GTSNPN, SVGIG (reference sequence). Losses at the gene ends were 5 bases for V and 0 bases for J; bases not matched to a gene: 4. CDR3 amino acids: CAWDRASSGNTIYF. The CDR3, as DNA: TGTGCCTGGGACAGGGCAAGCTCTGGAAACACCATATATTTT.

The V gene is TRBV18, the J gene TRBJ2-7, with D possibly matching TRBD2 (6 bases). V was trimmed by 3 bases and J by 5 bases, leaving 23 bases between them. The CDR3 is 17 amino acids. Germline V lookup: CDR1 KGHSH, CDR2 LQKENI. CDR3 coding DNA: TGTGCCAGCTCACCCGATGTTTTTGTCGGGAGTTTCGACGAGCAGTACTTC. It specifies CASSPDVFVGSFDEQYF.

This clone was observed a few times. V usage is TRBV30 and J usage is TRBJ2-2; 8 bases are a match to TRBD1. The CDR3 is 15 amino acids. V was pared by 7 bases and J by 1 base, with 8 bases of the junction left unmatched. Looked up from germline, CDR1 is GTSNPN and CDR2 is SVGIG (reference sequence). The CDR3 loop reads CALSSGQVNTGELFF. The CDR3 nucleotides are TGTGCCTTATCCTCGGGACAGGTGAACACCGGGGAGCTGTTTTTT.

The chain combines TRBV4-1 with TRBJ2-7; TRBD1 is a possible D gene (5 bases). V lost 0 bases and J 3 bases, leaving 15 bases between the germline ends. The germline CDR1 and CDR2 sequences are MGHRA and YSYEKL. The CDR3 loop spans 16 amino acids. This CDR3 is CASSQDRARANYEQYF. Here the CDR3 DNA reads TGCGCCAGCAGCCAAGATCGAGCCAGGGCAAACTACGAGCAGTACTTC.

The gene calls are TRBV5-6 and TRBJ1-2; TRBD1 matches 9 bases. Germline assignment: CDR1 SGHDT and CDR2 YYEEEE. This CDR3 has 14 residues. V shed 0 bases and J 8 bases; nucleotides not matched to a gene: 5. CDR3 nucleotide sequence: TGTGCCAGCAGCTTGGCACAGGGGGCAGGGGGCTACACCTTC. It translates to CASSLAQGAGGYTF.

This chain uses TRBV4-3 with TRBJ2-1; TRBD1 matches at 9 bases. Trimming at V came to 0 bases and at J to 5 bases, leaving 5 bases not matched to a gene. The CDR3 spans 16 residues. Germline CDR1 and CDR2: LGHNA and YSLEER. CDR3 region: CASSQDRQGVDNEQFF. Here the CDR3 DNA reads TGCGCCAGCAGCCAAGACCGACAGGGGGTAGACAATGAGCAGTTCTTC.

The chain is built from TRBV28 and TRBJ1-3, with a tentative D call TRBD1 (6 bases). CDR1 is MDHEN, CDR2 SYDVKM, per germline. The V end lost 4 bases, the J end lost 6 bases, and 16 bases lay between the germline ends. The CDR3 covers 15 residues. CDR3 sequence reads: CASSSPGGAENTIYF. The CDR3 DNA is TGTGCCAGCAGTTCTCCGGGGGGGGCAGAAAACACCATATATTTT.

This sequence joins TRBV11-2 and TRBJ1-1, with D perhaps TRBD1 (6 bases). Between the trimmed V and J ends, which lost 3 bases and 3 bases, there was a span of 11 bases. The CDR3 length is 14 residues. In germline, CDR1 is SGHAT, CDR2 FQNNGV. CDR3 sequence (DNA): TGTGCCAGCAGCTTCATTAACAGGGACACTGAAGCTTTCTTT. Its translation is CASSFINRDTEAFF.

The gene calls are TRBV30 and TRBJ2-5; D not resolved. The J call may be wrong; the DNA end is better matched by TRBJ2-7. This CDR3 comprises 12 residues. Germline V gives CDR1 GTSNPN, CDR2 SVGIG (reference sequence). In nucleotides, the CDR3 is TGTGCCTGGAGTACCGAATGGGGCGAGCAGTACTTC. It encodes CAWSTEWGEQYF.

The chain couples TRBV27 to TRBJ1-2; 7 nucleotides line up with TRBD1. The ends lost 5 bases at V and 4 bases at J; junction bases unmatched: 13. CDR3 length: 16 residues. Germline V gene data show CDR1 as MNHEY and CDR2 as SMNVEV (reference sequence). CDR3 sequence (DNA): TGTGCCAGCAGTATCTACCCTACAGGGGAGGCCTATGGCTACACCTTC. It is translated as CASSIYPTGEAYGYTF.

The chain recombines TRBV5-1 with TRBJ2-1, with D tentatively TRBD2 (5 bases). This CDR3 has 12 amino acids. The V and J ends lost 3 bases and 7 bases respectively, with 8 bases between them. Germline V gene sequence: CDR1 SGHRS, CDR2 YFSETQ. For the CDR3, the DNA is TGCGCCAGCAGCTCCCCGGGGAATGAGCAGTTCTTC. Its protein product is CASSSPGNEQFF.

The chain links TRBV10-1 to TRBJ2-2; D may be TRBD2 (6 bases). The V gene lost 5 bases and the J gene lost 4 bases, with 14 bases spanning the gap. The CDR3 extends over 15 amino acids. CDR1 WNHNN and CDR2 SYGVQD come from the germline V gene (reference sequence). The chain's CDR3 is CASSSASEITGELFF. The CDR3 bases are TGCGCCAGCAGTTCGGCTAGCGAGATCACCGGGGAGCTGTTTTTT.

This clone was recorded once. The genes are TRBV11-2 and TRBJ2-7, with unresolved D. Trimming left V 5 bases short and J 3 bases short, with 14 bases between. CDR1 and CDR2 from the germline V gene are SGHAT and FQNNGV. The CDR3 is made up of 14 amino acids. CDR3 DNA: TGTGCCAGCAGCCAGACATCGGCCAACTACGAGCAGTACTTC. This gives the protein CASSQTSANYEQYF.

This chain connects TRBV11-3 to TRBJ2-1; D not resolved. The ends were cut back, 3 bases at V and 5 bases at J, with 11 bases in the middle. Germline loops: CDR1 SGHNT, CDR2 YENEEA. There are 14 residues in the CDR3. The CDR3: CASSFTRLNNEQFF. The CDR3 region has the DNA TGTGCCAGCAGCTTCACTCGCCTCAACAATGAGCAGTTCTTC.

This chain joins TRBV19 and TRBJ2-1; maybe TRBD2 (5 bases). This CDR3 is built from 18 residues. Trimming left V 3 bases short and J 0 bases short, with 18 bases between. CDR1 is LNHDA, CDR2 SQIVND, per germline (reference sequence). CDR3: CASSIPGIGVLSYNEQFF. The CDR3 nucleotides are TGTGCCAGTAGTATCCCCGGGATCGGGGTGCTCTCCTACAATGAGCAGTTCTTC.

The V gene is TRBV30, the J gene TRBJ2-7; 9 bases match TRBD2. V was pared by 3 bases and J by 6 bases, with 12 bases of the junction left unmatched. Germline CDR1 reads GTSNPN; CDR2 reads SVGIG (reference sequence). The CDR3 contains 15 residues. DNA for the CDR3: TGTGCCTGGAGCCCGCCTTGGGCGGGAGGGCGCGAGCAGTACTTC. This translates into CAWSPPWAGGREQYF.

The V call is TRBV5-1, the J call TRBJ2-3; maybe TRBD2 (6 bases). The V end lost 6 bases, the J end lost 3 bases, and 14 bases lay between the germline ends. Germline V lookup: CDR1 SGHRS, CDR2 YFSETQ. The CDR3 totals 14 residues. The CDR3 DNA is TGCGCCAGCAAACCGGGACTGCAGACAGATACGCAGTATTTT. Translating it yields CASKPGLQTDTQYF.

About this clone: Other DNA sequences in the sample encode the same CDR3. V and J are TRBV28 and TRBJ2-7; maybe TRBD1 (5 bases). The CDR3 loop spans 13 amino acids. Between the trimmed V and J ends, which lost 2 bases and 3 bases, there was a span of 8 bases. Germline CDR1 is MDHEN and CDR2 is SYDVKM. CDR3 DNA: TGTGCCAGCAGTTTAGGGCAGGGCTACGAGCAGTACTTC. Its translation: CASSLGQGYEQYF.

The V and J genes are TRBV29-1 and TRBJ2-7; 7 bases match TRBD2. Germline CDR1 reads SQVTM; CDR2 reads ANQGSEA. The CDR3 has 15 residues. J gave up 1 base and V 4 bases, and 10 bases lay outside the gene matches. The CDR3 DNA sequence: TGCAGCGTTGTCGCTAGCGGCTACCAATCCTACGAGCAGTACTTC. Amino acids: CSVVASGYQSYEQYF.

This sequence joins TRBV19 and TRBJ2-5, with D perhaps TRBD2 (5 bases). V dropped 4 bases and J dropped 3 bases, with 12 bases sitting between them. The CDR3 spans 14 residues. CDR1 and CDR2 from the germline V gene are LNHDA and SQIVND (reference sequence). CDR3 region: CASSRGEPEETQYF. The CDR3 DNA follows: TGTGCCAGTAGTAGGGGAGAACCCGAAGAGACCCAGTACTTC.

As for this clone: In the same sample, other DNA sequences code for this CDR3. CDR3 coding DNA: TGTGCCTGGAGCAGGGAAACGAACACTGAAGCTTTCTTT. Protein sequence: CAWSRETNTEAFF. The chain has TRBV30 and TRBJ1-1; D perhaps matches TRBD1 (5 bases). V lost 3 bases, J lost 1 base, and 9 bases lay in between. The CDR3 has 13 residues. Per germline, CDR1 GTSNPN and CDR2 SVGIG (reference sequence).

The rearrangement links TRBV28 to TRBJ1-1; TRBD1 agrees at 7 bases. The V gene's germline CDR1 is MDHEN and CDR2 SYDVKM. The CDR3 spans 14 residues. Trimming cost V 6 bases and J 5 bases; bases outside gene matches: 9. The CDR3 sequence: CASRPGGEGTEAFF. The CDR3 nucleotides read TGTGCCAGCAGACCAGGGGGAGAAGGGACTGAAGCTTTCTTT.

The gene calls are TRBV15 and TRBJ1-3; D is perhaps TRBD1 (5 bases). CDR3 length equals 15 residues. V lost 7 bases and J 3 bases, leaving 16 bases between the germline ends. Germline loops: CDR1 LNHNV, CDR2 YYDKDF (reference sequence). DNA for the CDR3: TGTGCCACCACCCAGGGTGTAGGCTTTGGAAACACCATATATTTT. Translation: CATTQGVGFGNTIYF. The entire variable domain, with the rest obtained from reference TRBV15 and TRBJ1-3, is as follows: DAMVIQNPRYQVTQFGKPVTLSCSQTLNHNVMYWYQQKSSQAPKLLFHYYDKDFNNEADTPDNFQSRRPNTSFCFLDIRSPGLGDTAMYLCATTQGVGFGNTIYFGEGSWLTVV.

This sequence joins TRBV5-4 and TRBJ1-1; 8 bases line up with TRBD1. CDR3 size: 15 residues. Germline V gives CDR1 SGHNT, CDR2 YYREEE (reference sequence). V was clipped by 2 bases and J by 0 bases; unmatched bases: 3. CDR3 region: CASSLPGGLNTEAFF. The CDR3 DNA is TGTGCCAGCAGCTTACCAGGGGGCCTGAACACTGAAGCTTTCTTT.